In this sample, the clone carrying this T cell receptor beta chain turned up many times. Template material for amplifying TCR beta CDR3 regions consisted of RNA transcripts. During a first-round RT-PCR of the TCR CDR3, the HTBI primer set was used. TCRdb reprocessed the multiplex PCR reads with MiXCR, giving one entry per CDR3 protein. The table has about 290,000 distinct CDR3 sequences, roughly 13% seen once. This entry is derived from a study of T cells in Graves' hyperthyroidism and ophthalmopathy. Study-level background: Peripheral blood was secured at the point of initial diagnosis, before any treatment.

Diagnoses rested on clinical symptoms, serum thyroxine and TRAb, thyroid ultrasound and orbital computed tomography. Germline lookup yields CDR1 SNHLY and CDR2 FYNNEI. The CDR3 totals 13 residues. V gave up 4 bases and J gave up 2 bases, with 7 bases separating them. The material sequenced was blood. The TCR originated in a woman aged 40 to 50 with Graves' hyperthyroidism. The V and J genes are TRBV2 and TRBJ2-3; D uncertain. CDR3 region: CASSATVTDTQYF. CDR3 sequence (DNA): TGTGCCAGCAGTGCTACGGTCACAGATACGCAGTATTTT.